The next 18 T cell receptor beta chains were all read from a single sample in a study of T-cell memory formation after mild COVID-19. TCRdb analysed the 5' RACE reads with MiXCR anew, one entry per CDR3 protein. The data contain roughly 43,000 distinct CDR3 sequences, roughly 9.8% of them seen just once; the ten biggest clones take up 12%. The sequenced material came from PBMCs or a T cell subset sorted from them (not recorded which). These receptors all stem from an adult woman who had mild COVID-19 (a few samples of this study predate the infection). Cell type and time point are not known.

The CDR3 loop is CASSFRLAGIGTGELFF. In DNA form, the CDR3 reads TGTGCCAGCAGCTTCCGACTAGCGGGAATCGGCACCGGGGAGCTGTTTTTT. The chain employs TRBV5-6 and TRBJ2-2, with 11 bases identical to TRBD2. The CDR3 consists of 17 residues. The V segment lost 2 bases and the J segment 4 bases; nucleotides outside the gene matches: 7. The germline V gene encodes CDR1 SGHDT and CDR2 YYEEEE.

This clonotype was seen more than once but under ten times. V is TRBV2 and J is TRBJ1-1; D is ambiguous. Trimming removed 7 bases at V and 1 base at J, with 10 bases between. The CDR3 is 13 residues long. Germline lookup yields CDR1 SNHLY and CDR2 FYNNEI. The CDR3 sequence is CASTGSPNTEAFF. The CDR3 DNA reads TGTGCCAGCACTGGCAGTCCGAACACTGAAGCTTTCTTT.

The rearrangement links TRBV12-3 or TRBV12-4 to TRBJ2-7; D might be TRBD1 or TRBD2, each matching 6 bases. The V end was cut by 6 bases, the J end by 4 bases, with 19 bases between. This CDR3 is 15 amino acids long. CDR3: CASRQAGGGGYEQYF. CDR3 in DNA: TGTGCCAGCAGACAGGCTGGTGGAGGGGGTTACGAGCAGTACTTC.

In its sample, this clonotype was seen many times. This chain connects TRBV27 to TRBJ2-1; D possibly corresponds to TRBD1 (5 bases). Germline loops: CDR1 MNHEY, CDR2 SMNVEV (reference sequence). This CDR3 comprises 14 residues. Deletions cut 5 bases from V and 6 bases from J, with 14 bases between. The CDR3: CASSPLLRGNEQFF. As DNA, the CDR3 is TGTGCCAGCAGTCCCCTCCTTAGGGGCAATGAGCAGTTCTTC.

The chain carries TRBV5-5 and TRBJ1-4; 8 positions match TRBD1. This CDR3 has 17 residues. With 4 bases clipped from V and 0 bases from J, the junction kept 8 bases outside the gene matches. Germline CDR1 and CDR2: SGHKS and YYEKEE (reference sequence). The CDR3 DNA reads as TGTGCCAGCAGCGCAAGACAGGGGATGGCAACTAATGAAAAACTGTTTTTT. Translation: CASSARQGMATNEKLFF.

There are many counts of this clonotype. In DNA form, the CDR3 reads TGTGCCAGCAGCTTATCGGCCAGGGGGAGGGATGAGCAGTTCTTC. Protein sequence: CASSLSARGRDEQFF. The V gene is TRBV7-8, the J gene TRBJ2-1; D may match TRBD1 or TRBD2 (7 bases each). This CDR3 has 15 amino acids. Trimming removed 2 bases from V and 8 bases from J, with 16 bases in between. The germline gives CDR1 SGHVS, CDR2 FQNEAQ.

This clonotype was observed many times. The chain couples TRBV20-1 to TRBJ2-2, with TRBD2 as a possible D gene (6 bases). This CDR3 contains 14 residues. V was shortened by 4 bases and J by 2 bases, with 11 bases between the two germline ends. Germline loops: CDR1 DFQATT, CDR2 SNEGSKA (reference sequence). The CDR3 DNA sequence: TGCAGTGCTACCGGGGGTCCCAACACCGGGGAGCTGTTTTTT. Its protein is CSATGGPNTGELFF.

This clonotype is labeled as medium-sized. V gene TRBV7-2 combines with J gene TRBJ2-1; D gene uncertain. This CDR3 region has 13 residues. Germline lookup yields CDR1 SGHTA and CDR2 FQGNSA. Trimming stripped 1 base from V and 5 bases from J, with 6 bases between. CDR3 loop: CASSLDADNEQFF. The CDR3 bases are TGTGCCAGCAGCTTAGATGCGGACAATGAGCAGTTCTTC. The whole variable domain, filled in from reference TRBV7-2 and TRBJ2-1, reads GAGVSQSPSNKVTEKGKDVELRCDPISGHTALYWYRQSLGQGLEFLIYFQGNSAPDKSGLPSDRFSAERTGGSVSTLTIQRTQQEDSAVYLCASSLDADNEQFFGPGTRLTVL.

This clonotype was seen only a few times. In nucleotides, the CDR3 is TGTGCCAGCAGCTTGGGAGCGGAAGTAAATGGCTACACCTTC. Translating it yields CASSLGAEVNGYTF. V and J are TRBV5-4 and TRBJ1-2; D remains unclear. CDR3 length: 14 amino acids. Per germline, CDR1 SGHNT and CDR2 YYREEE (reference sequence). V was trimmed by 0 bases and J by 6 bases, leaving 12 bases between them.

This clonotype was seen only a few times. CDR3 amino acids: CASSQAVGSEQYF. The CDR3 DNA follows: TGCGCCAGCAGCCAAGCCGTCGGGAGCGAGCAGTACTTC. This sequence joins TRBV4-1 and TRBJ2-7; D might be TRBD2 (6 bases). The CDR3 is 13 amino acids. Trimming removed 1 base at V and 6 bases at J, with 10 bases between. Per the germline V gene, CDR1 is MGHRA and CDR2 is YSYEKL.

The CDR3 nucleotides read TGTGCCAGCAGCCAAGCCGTGGCACCAACTGATCAGCCCCAGCATTTT. It specifies CASSQAVAPTDQPQHF. The chain carries TRBV4-2 and TRBJ1-5; D not certain. The V gene's germline CDR1 is LGHNA and CDR2 YNFKEQ. Trimming took off 1 base at V and 5 bases at J, with 15 bases between the two ends. CDR3 length: 16 amino acids.

This clonotype was detected only a few times. This chain connects TRBV18 to TRBJ1-1, with D possibly matching TRBD1 (5 bases). Trimming shortened V by 4 bases and J by 0 bases, and 15 bases separated the two germline ends. The CDR3 has 16 residues. The V gene's germline CDR1 is KGHSH and CDR2 LQKENI. The CDR3 spells CASSRTGGGLNTEAFF. Here the CDR3 DNA reads TGTGCCAGCTCACGAACCGGGGGGGGATTGAACACTGAAGCTTTCTTT.

This clonotype has a handful of counts. The chain uses TRBV2 and TRBJ2-3; the D gene is possibly TRBD1 (6 bases). In germline, CDR1 is SNHLY, CDR2 FYNNEI. This CDR3 is 16 amino acids long. V was clipped by 1 base and J by 0 bases, with 11 bases between them. The CDR3 here is CASSEGTASSTDTQYF. The CDR3 nucleotides are TGTGCCAGCAGTGAAGGGACAGCTAGTAGCACAGATACGCAGTATTTT.

In its sample, this clonotype was seen many times. The chain uses TRBV11-3 and TRBJ2-1; the D is unclear. This CDR3 spans 11 amino acids. The germline V gene encodes CDR1 SGHNT and CDR2 YENEEA. Deletions cut 4 bases from V and 10 bases from J, with 8 bases between. CDR3 DNA sequence: TGTGCCAGCAGCTACCTCGGGGAGCAGTTCTTC. As protein: CASSYLGEQFF.

Many counts were recorded for this clonotype. This chain links TRBV12-3 or TRBV12-4 with TRBJ1-1, with D possibly TRBD1 on 6 matching bases. The CDR3 has 18 residues. Trimming took off 6 bases at V and 3 bases at J, with 26 bases between the two ends. The CDR3 sequence: CASRSYRLGHREDTEAFF. CDR3 nucleotides: TGTGCCAGCAGATCGTATAGGTTGGGACACCGGGAAGACACTGAAGCTTTCTTT.

This clonotype was detected many times. This chain connects TRBV12-3 or TRBV12-4 to TRBJ2-1; D perhaps matches TRBD2 (5 bases). V dropped 5 bases and J dropped 8 bases, with 10 bases sitting between them. The CDR3 loop spans 12 amino acids. CDR3 nucleotides: TGTGCCAGCAGTGAAGAGGGCTATGAGCAGTTCTTC. It specifies CASSEEGYEQFF.

The DNA for the CDR3 is TGTGCCAGCTCACCGACAGACGGCTACTATGGCTACACCTTC. Translation: CASSPTDGYYGYTF. The chain has TRBV18 and TRBJ1-2; D is possibly TRBD1 (5 bases). The V end was cut by 3 bases, the J end by 3 bases, with 11 bases between. Germline lookup yields CDR1 KGHSH and CDR2 LQKENI. This CDR3 has 14 amino acids.

The CDR3 sequence is CASSQIGTAYEQYF. CDR3 in DNA: TGCGCCAGCAGCCAAATCGGCACGGCCTACGAGCAGTACTTC. The chain links TRBV4-1 to TRBJ2-7; D not certain. Trimming took off 2 bases at V and 2 bases at J, with 10 bases between the two ends. The CDR3 sequence is 14 residues long. Germline CDR1 is MGHRA and CDR2 is YSYEKL.